This TCR beta chain comes out of a study of blood T cell repertoires in COVID-19. Study as a whole: Acute-phase and convalescent COVID-19 samples originated in the United States, Italy and Spain. In each case, the material was cDNA or gDNA derived from T cells, B-cell-depleted T cells, or PBMCs.

V was cut by 4 bases and J by 0 bases, with 12 bases left in between. The CDR3 consists of 15 residues. Germline V gives CDR1 LGHDT, CDR2 YNNKEL (reference sequence). Generated by immunoSEQ multiplex PCR, the TCRdb table keeps only in-frame clones and is missing some. Of 150,000 or so clones listed, around 80% are singletons. Sequenced input: peripheral blood. The chain is built from TRBV3-1 (or the pseudogene TRBV3-2) and TRBJ1-1; D perhaps matches TRBD1 (6 bases). This sequence originates from a woman aged 70-85 years with acute or convalescent COVID-19. As DNA, the CDR3 is TGTGCCAGCAGCCCAGGACAGAGATTGAACACTGAAGCTTTCTTT. Protein product: CASSPGQRLNTEAFF.